One TCR beta chain is described in this entry. The CDR3 sequence is 17 residues long. The V end lost 5 bases, the J end lost 2 bases, and 19 bases lay between the germline ends. Germline CDR1 is SGHAT and CDR2 is FQNNGV. The data belong to a study of blood T cell repertoires in COVID-19. Sequencing used immunoSEQ multiplex PCR; TCRdb keeps in-frame clones, though not all of them. The sample holds fewer than 120,000 clones; 87% are singletons and the top ten take around 4.4%. The V gene is TRBV11-2, the J gene TRBJ2-1; D is perhaps TRBD2 (6 bases). This receptor was taken from a human donor in a cohort sampled during active COVID-19. The sequenced sample consisted of peripheral blood. The CDR3 reads CASSGVWAQRAYNEQFF. The CDR3 DNA sequence: TGTGCCAGCAGCGGAGTCTGGGCCCAGCGGGCCTACAATGAGCAGTTCTTC.